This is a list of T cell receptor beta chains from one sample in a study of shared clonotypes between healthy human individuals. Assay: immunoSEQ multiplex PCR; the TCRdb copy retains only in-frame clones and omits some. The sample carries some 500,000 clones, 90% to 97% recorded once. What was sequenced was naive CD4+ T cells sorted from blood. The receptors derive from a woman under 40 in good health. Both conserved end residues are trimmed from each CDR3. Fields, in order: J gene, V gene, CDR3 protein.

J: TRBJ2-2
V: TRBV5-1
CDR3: ASSLTSGSFTGELF

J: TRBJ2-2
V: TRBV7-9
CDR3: ASSLGTLGGAGELF

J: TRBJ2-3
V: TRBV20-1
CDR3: SAHQSDTQY

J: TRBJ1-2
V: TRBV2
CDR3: ASTSAGGQGGLGYT

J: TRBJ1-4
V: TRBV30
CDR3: AWGNDRVAEKLF

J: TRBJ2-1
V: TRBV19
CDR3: ASSITRAPYNEQF

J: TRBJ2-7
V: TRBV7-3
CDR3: ASSLAGNSQEQY

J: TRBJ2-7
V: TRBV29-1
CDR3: SVRLSGDSYEQY

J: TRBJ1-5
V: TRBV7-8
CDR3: ASSRLGQGAPDLSNQPQH

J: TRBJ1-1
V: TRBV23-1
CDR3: ASSQSKGMNTEAF

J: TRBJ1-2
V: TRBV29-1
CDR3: SVETGFVVGYT

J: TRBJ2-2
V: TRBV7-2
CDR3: ASSLVGITGELF

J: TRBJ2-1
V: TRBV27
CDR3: ASSLRGPLYNEQF

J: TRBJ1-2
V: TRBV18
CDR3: ASSTIPRHAANRNT

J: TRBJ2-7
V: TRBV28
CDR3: ASSLGPGQAGDEQY

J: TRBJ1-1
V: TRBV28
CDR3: ASSLTPRRTEAF

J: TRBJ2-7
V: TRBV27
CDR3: ASSPLGGAPLEQY

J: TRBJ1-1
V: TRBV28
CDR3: ASSLPSRSLYSAF

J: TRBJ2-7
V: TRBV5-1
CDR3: ASSLAGNSYEQY

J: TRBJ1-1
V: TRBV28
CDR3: ASSFVGEAF